These 31 T cell receptor beta chains were sequenced from one sample in a study of cytomegalovirus exposure and HLA in healthy donors. Profiling relied on immunoSEQ multiplex PCR, and the TCRdb table lists in-frame clones only, not all of them. The sample contains 150,000 to 200,000 clones, roughly 90% of which appear only once. The sequencing input was PBMCs. The receptors originated from a woman in her 30s in good health and CMV-seronegative.

Details on this clone: This sample also contains other DNA sequences that code for the same CDR3. The CDR3 DNA sequence: TGTGCCAGCAGCGTAGGGCAGGGGAATGAAAAACTGTTTTTT. It yields the protein CASSVGQGNEKLFF. J is TRBJ1-4 and V is TRBV9; a possible D gene is TRBD1 (6 bases). The ends were cut back, 0 bases at V and 5 bases at J, with 8 bases in the middle. The CDR3 totals 14 residues. Germline values: CDR1 SGDLS, CDR2 YYNGEE.

This clone was observed a single time. The chain uses TRBV10-3 and TRBJ1-4; D remains ambiguous. This CDR3 region has 13 residues. The V gene lost 6 bases and the J gene lost 7 bases, with 12 bases spanning the gap. Germline V gene lookup returns CDR1 ENHRY and CDR2 SYGVKD. The CDR3 DNA follows: TGTGCCATCAGGGACTCAGCATCTGAAAAACTGTTTTTT. Translation: CAIRDSASEKLFF.

The chain combines TRBV7-2 with TRBJ1-2; no definite D call. The CDR3 length is 14 residues. V lost 1 base, J lost 3 bases, and 9 bases lay in between. Germline V gives CDR1 SGHTA, CDR2 FQGNSA. The CDR3 sequence: CASSLDGVYYGYTF. DNA for the CDR3: TGTGCCAGCAGCTTAGATGGAGTTTACTATGGCTACACCTTC.

The V gene is TRBV28, the J gene TRBJ1-3, with TRBD1 as a possible D gene (6 bases). The V and J ends lost 2 bases and 2 bases respectively, with 13 bases between them. CDR3 length: 16 amino acids. The germline CDR1 and CDR2 sequences are MDHEN and SYDVKM. The CDR3 reads CASSLTGALPGNTIYF. In DNA, the CDR3 is TGTGCCAGCAGTTTAACGGGGGCGCTGCCTGGAAACACCATATATTTT.

The V gene is TRBV7-2, the J gene TRBJ2-2; no reliable D call. V was pared by 5 bases and J by 0 bases, with 7 bases between. CDR1 is SGHTA, CDR2 FQGNSA, per germline. CDR3 length equals 14 residues. The CDR3 reads CASSPMANTGELFF. The CDR3, as DNA: TGTGCCAGCAGCCCGATGGCGAACACCGGGGAGCTGTTTTTT. The complete variable domain, with remaining parts taken from reference TRBV7-2 and TRBJ2-2, reads GAGVSQSPSNKVTEKGKDVELRCDPISGHTALYWYRQSLGQGLEFLIYFQGNSAPDKSGLPSDRFSAERTGGSVSTLTIQRTQQEDSAVYLCASSPMANTGELFFGEGSRLTVL.

The chain combines TRBV2 with TRBJ2-1; 8 nucleotides line up with TRBD2. Germline V gene data show CDR1 as SNHLY and CDR2 as FYNNEI. The CDR3 is 16 amino acids. V dropped 3 bases and J dropped 9; count of bases not matched to a gene: 13. This CDR3 reads CASSEPRGGLLFEQFF. In DNA form, the CDR3 reads TGTGCCAGCAGTGAGCCCCGGGGGGGCCTTTTGTTTGAGCAGTTCTTC. The full variable domain, rest sourced from reference TRBV2 and TRBJ2-1, is EPEVTQTPSHQVTQMGQEVILRCVPISNHLYFYWYRQILGQKVEFLVSFYNNEISEKSEIFDDQFSVERPDGSNFTLKIRSTKLEDSAMYFCASSEPRGGLLFEQFFGPGTRLTVL.

This clone was detected only a few times. V gene TRBV27 combines with J gene TRBJ2-1; D may correspond to TRBD1 or TRBD2 (6 bases each). The length of the CDR3 is 15 residues. V was trimmed by 6 bases and J by 6 bases, leaving 18 bases between them. Germline CDR1 MNHEY, CDR2 SMNVEV (reference sequence). The CDR3 DNA reads as TGTGCCAGCAGCCCCTTCCCCGGGGGCATCAATGAGCAGTTCTTC. The encoded protein is CASSPFPGGINEQFF.

The chain recombines TRBV5-5 with TRBJ2-7, with TRBD1 matching 7 bases. Germline V gene sequence: CDR1 SGHKS, CDR2 YYEKEE (reference sequence). Trimming removed 1 base from V and 1 base from J; junction bases left unmatched: 2. The CDR3 is 14 amino acids. In DNA form, the CDR3 reads TGTGCCAGCAGCTTGCGGGACAGTTCCTACGAGCAGTACTTC. It encodes CASSLRDSSYEQYF.

The rearrangement links TRBV7-9 to TRBJ2-3; TRBD1 is a possible D gene (5 bases). Germline V CDR1 and CDR2: SEHNR, FQNEAQ (reference sequence). The CDR3 loop spans 18 amino acids. Trimming cost V 5 bases and J 2 bases, with 23 bases left between them. In nucleotides, the CDR3 is TGTGCCAGCAGCCTCACCCCTTCGGCAGGGCGGAACACAGATACGCAGTATTTT. Translation: CASSLTPSAGRNTDTQYF.

V is TRBV7-2 and J is TRBJ2-1, with 7 bases fitting TRBD2. V shed 1 base and J 5 bases; nucleotides not matched to a gene: 2. Germline V gives CDR1 SGHTA, CDR2 FQGNSA. The CDR3 runs to 14 residues. This CDR3 is CASSLGLANNEQFF. The CDR3, as DNA: TGTGCCAGCAGCTTAGGACTAGCCAACAATGAGCAGTTCTTC.

The V call is TRBV5-1, the J call TRBJ2-1, with unresolved D. Germline assignment: CDR1 SGHRS and CDR2 YFSETQ. The V end was cut by 0 bases, the J end by 6 bases, with 4 bases between. This CDR3 is 12 amino acids long. The CDR3, as DNA: TGCGCCAGCAGCTTGGCCTTCAATGAGCAGTTCTTC. It specifies CASSLAFNEQFF.

This clone came up a few times. The chain joins TRBV20-1 to TRBJ2-1; D remains unclear. The CDR3 covers 11 residues. Germline values: CDR1 DFQATT, CDR2 SNEGSKA (reference sequence). Trimming stripped 2 bases from V and 12 bases from J, with 11 bases between. The CDR3 sequence is CSARTQVWQFF. Here the CDR3 DNA reads TGCAGTGCTAGAACTCAAGTCTGGCAGTTCTTC.

The chain links TRBV10-3 to TRBJ2-1; 7 positions agree with TRBD2. The germline V gene has CDR1 ENHRY and CDR2 SYGVKD. V lost 4 bases to trimming and J lost 0 bases; unmatched junction nucleotides: 12. The CDR3 is made up of 18 amino acids. In DNA, the CDR3 is TGTGCCATCAGTGCCACTGGGTTGGGCGGGAGCTCCTACAATGAGCAGTTCTTC. This gives the protein CAISATGLGGSSYNEQFF.

The J gene is TRBJ1-1, the V gene TRBV25-1; the D gene is possibly TRBD1 (5 bases). The germline gives CDR1 MGHDK, CDR2 SYGVNS. The CDR3 sequence is 13 residues long. V gave up 5 bases and J gave up 0 bases, with 7 bases separating them. In nucleotides, the CDR3 is TGTGCCAGCAGTATGACAGTGAACACTGAAGCTTTCTTT. Translated, it gives CASSMTVNTEAFF. Filled out from reference TRBV25-1 and TRBJ1-1, the complete variable domain reads EADIYQTPRYLVIGTGKKITLECSQTMGHDKMYWYQQDPGMELHLIHYSYGVNSTEKGDLSSESTVSRIRTEHFPLTLESARPSHTSQYLCASSMTVNTEAFFGQGTRLTVV.

In DNA, the CDR3 is TGTGCCAGCTGGCCTAGCGGGAGGAAGGCAGATACGCAGTATTTT. Its protein product is CASWPSGRKADTQYF. V is TRBV28 and J is TRBJ2-3, with TRBD2 matching 11 bases. There are 15 residues in the CDR3. Trimming at V came to 8 bases and at J to 4 bases, leaving 8 bases not matched to a gene. Germline V lookup: CDR1 MDHEN, CDR2 SYDVKM.

The J gene is TRBJ1-5, the V gene TRBV2; a possible D gene is TRBD1 (6 bases). Germline CDR1 SNHLY, CDR2 FYNNEI. The V gene lost 6 bases and the J gene lost 4 bases, with 16 bases spanning the gap. This CDR3 is 15 amino acids long. The CDR3 nucleotides read TGTGCCAGCAGGGCCTCCGGACAGCAGAATCAGCCCCAGCATTTT. Protein sequence: CASRASGQQNQPQHF.

V and J are TRBV21-1 and TRBJ2-7; TRBD1, the table's D call, lacks a check against the DNA. TRBV21-1 is described as a pseudogene. This CDR3 contains 16 residues. Here the CDR3 DNA reads TGTGCCAGCAGCAAAGTCTGGACAGGGAGCTCCTACGAGCAGTACTTC. It specifies CASSKVWTGSSYEQYF.

In this sample, this clone turned up once. V is TRBV27 and J is TRBJ1-5, with TRBD1 matching over 7 bases. With 7 bases clipped from V and 5 bases from J, the junction kept 29 bases outside the gene matches. CDR1 is MNHEY and CDR2 is SMNVEV in the germline V gene (reference sequence). The CDR3 contains 21 residues. The CDR3 spells CASTNGGVTQGNSIRDQPQHF. The CDR3 DNA reads TGTGCCAGCACGAACGGGGGAGTTACACAGGGGAATTCGATAAGGGATCAGCCCCAGCATTTT.

The chain employs TRBV5-4 and TRBJ1-3; unclear D gene. The V and J ends lost 4 bases and 0 bases respectively, with 11 bases between them. Germline V lookup: CDR1 SGHNT, CDR2 YYREEE (reference sequence). This CDR3 comprises 15 residues. The CDR3 sequence: CASSPAGGSGNTIYF. The CDR3, as DNA: TGTGCCAGCAGCCCGGCAGGCGGCTCTGGAAACACCATATATTTT.

This chain joins TRBV9 and TRBJ1-1; no firm D call. The CDR3 has 16 residues. Per the germline V gene, CDR1 is SGDLS and CDR2 is YYNGEE. Trimming cost V 0 bases and J 3 bases, with 15 bases left between them. CDR3 protein: CASSVGYSKSDTEAFF. CDR3 in DNA: TGTGCCAGCAGCGTAGGTTACAGCAAATCGGACACTGAAGCTTTCTTT. The full variable domain, with the rest looked up from reference TRBV9 and TRBJ1-1, is DSGVTQTPKHLITATGQRVTLRCSPRSGDLSVYWYQQSLDQGLQFLIQYYNGEERAKGNILERFSAQQFPDLHSELNLSSLELGDSALYFCASSVGYSKSDTEAFFGQGTRLTVV.

This rearrangement joins TRBV5-1 to TRBJ2-7, with 7 nucleotides matching TRBD1. From germline, CDR1 is SGHRS and CDR2 YFSETQ. The V gene end was trimmed by 4 bases and the J gene end by 0 bases; junction bases not matched to a gene: 7. The CDR3 sequence is 15 residues long. The chain's CDR3 is CASSRGTVSSYEQYF. CDR3 DNA sequence: TGCGCCAGCAGCAGAGGGACAGTAAGCTCCTACGAGCAGTACTTC. Supplemented by reference TRBV5-1 and TRBJ2-7, the full variable domain reads KAGVTQTPRYLIKTRGQQVTLSCSPISGHRSVSWYQQTPGQGLQFLFEYFSETQRNKGNFPGRFSGRQFSNSRSEMNVSTLELGDSALYLCASSRGTVSSYEQYFGPGTRLTVT.

The V gene is TRBV27, the J gene TRBJ2-3; D is tentatively TRBD1 or TRBD2 (5 bases each). V was pared by 2 bases and J by 0 bases, with 9 bases between. The CDR3 has 15 residues. Germline V gene data show CDR1 as MNHEY and CDR2 as SMNVEV (reference sequence). The CDR3, as DNA: TGTGCCAGCAGTTTAAGGGGCGGGAGCACAGATACGCAGTATTTT. This sequence encodes CASSLRGGSTDTQYF.

The chain couples TRBV4-3 to TRBJ2-7; D perhaps matches TRBD1 (7 bases). CDR1 and CDR2 (germline): LGHNA, YSLEER. This CDR3 has 15 residues. The V and J ends lost 0 bases and 1 base respectively, with 10 bases between them. Here the CDR3 reads CASSQDQGGSYEQYF. In nucleotides, the CDR3 is TGCGCCAGCAGCCAAGATCAGGGGGGTTCCTACGAGCAGTACTTC.

CDR3 coding DNA: TGTGCCAGCAGCGTAGCGCGGGACCCCAGGGGGAACACTGAAGCTTTCTTT. The encoded protein is CASSVARDPRGNTEAFF. The chain employs TRBV9 and TRBJ1-1; D may be TRBD1 (6 bases). The CDR3 consists of 17 residues. The germline V gene encodes CDR1 SGDLS and CDR2 YYNGEE. Trimming pared 0 bases from V and 1 base from J, leaving 16 bases between. The whole variable domain, filled in from reference TRBV9 and TRBJ1-1, reads DSGVTQTPKHLITATGQRVTLRCSPRSGDLSVYWYQQSLDQGLQFLIQYYNGEERAKGNILERFSAQQFPDLHSELNLSSLELGDSALYFCASSVARDPRGNTEAFFGQGTRLTVV.

The chain joins TRBV7-3 to TRBJ2-7; D ambiguous. V shed 2 bases and J shed 3 bases, with 8 bases lying between them. This CDR3 has 13 amino acids. Germline CDR1 SGHTA, CDR2 FQGTGA. The CDR3 nucleotides read TGTGCCAGCAGCTTAGGATCCAACTACGAGCAGTACTTC. It specifies CASSLGSNYEQYF.

This clone occurred once. This CDR3 reads CASSQGLGGLYGYTF. CDR3 nucleotide sequence: TGCGCCAGCAGCCAAGGACTGGGGGGGCTCTATGGCTACACCTTC. This chain joins TRBV4-1 and TRBJ1-2; possibly TRBD1 for D (6 bases). The germline V gene has CDR1 MGHRA and CDR2 YSYEKL. V was cut by 1 base and J by 4 bases, with 13 bases left in between. The CDR3 is made up of 15 amino acids.

V is TRBV7-6 and J is TRBJ2-3; the match to TRBD1 covers 8 bases. V shed 5 bases, J shed 0 bases, and the junction held 16 bases outside the gene matches. Germline V gives CDR1 SGHVS, CDR2 FNYEAQ. CDR3 length: 19 amino acids. The CDR3: CASSARWTGTGDSTDTQYF. The CDR3, as DNA: TGTGCCAGCAGCGCCCGATGGACAGGGACGGGCGATAGCACAGATACGCAGTATTTT.

This chain links TRBV27 with TRBJ2-1; TRBD2 aligns across 9 bases. V lost 1 base to trimming and J lost 6 bases; unmatched junction nucleotides: 13. CDR3 length equals 18 residues. Germline CDR1 reads MNHEY; CDR2 reads SMNVEV (reference sequence). The CDR3 spells CASSLYFAGGPSGNEQFF. CDR3 sequence (DNA): TGTGCCAGCAGTTTATATTTCGCGGGAGGGCCCTCGGGCAATGAGCAGTTCTTC.

This chain uses TRBV6-5 with TRBJ2-5; 7 nucleotides line up with TRBD1. The length of the CDR3 is 14 residues. CDR1 and CDR2 (germline): MNHEY, SVGAGI. J lost 6 bases, V lost 8 bases, and 12 bases had no gene match. This CDR3 reads CASVEGGAAKTQYF. The CDR3 region has the DNA TGTGCCAGCGTGGAAGGGGGCGCGGCAAAGACCCAGTACTTC.

The chain recombines TRBV4-2 with TRBJ2-1, with 8 bases aligning to TRBD2. The germline CDR1 and CDR2 sequences are LGHNA and YNFKEQ. This CDR3 contains 15 residues. The trim removed 4 bases at V and 5 bases at J, leaving 7 bases unmatched. CDR3 DNA sequence: TGTGCCAGCAGCCCCCAACTAGCGGAACACAATGAGCAGTTCTTC. The encoded protein is CASSPQLAEHNEQFF.

This chain links TRBV5-1 with TRBJ2-2; 10 bases map to TRBD2. The junction had 11 bases not matched to a gene; V was cut back by 5 bases and J by 4 bases. The CDR3 extends over 17 amino acids. Germline CDR1 reads SGHRS; CDR2 reads YFSETQ. The CDR3 spells CASRFLAGESSTGELFF. The CDR3 DNA reads as TGCGCCAGCAGGTTTCTAGCGGGAGAGTCGAGCACCGGGGAGCTGTTTTTT.